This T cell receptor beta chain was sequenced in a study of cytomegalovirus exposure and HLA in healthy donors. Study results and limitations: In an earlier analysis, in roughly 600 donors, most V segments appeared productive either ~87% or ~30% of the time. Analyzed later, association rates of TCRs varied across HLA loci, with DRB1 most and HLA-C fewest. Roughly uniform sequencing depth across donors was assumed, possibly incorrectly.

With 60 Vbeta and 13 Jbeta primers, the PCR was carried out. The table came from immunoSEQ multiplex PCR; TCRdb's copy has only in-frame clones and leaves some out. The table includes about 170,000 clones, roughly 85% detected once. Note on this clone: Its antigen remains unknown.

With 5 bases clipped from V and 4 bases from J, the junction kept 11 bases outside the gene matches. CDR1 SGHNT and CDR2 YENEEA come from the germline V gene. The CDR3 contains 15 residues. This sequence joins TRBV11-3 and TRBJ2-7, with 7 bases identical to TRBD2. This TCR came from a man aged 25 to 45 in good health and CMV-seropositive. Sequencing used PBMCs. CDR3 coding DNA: TGTGCCAGCAGCCCCGGCGGTAGCGGGCAATACGAGCAGTACTTC. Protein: CASSPGGSGQYEQYF.